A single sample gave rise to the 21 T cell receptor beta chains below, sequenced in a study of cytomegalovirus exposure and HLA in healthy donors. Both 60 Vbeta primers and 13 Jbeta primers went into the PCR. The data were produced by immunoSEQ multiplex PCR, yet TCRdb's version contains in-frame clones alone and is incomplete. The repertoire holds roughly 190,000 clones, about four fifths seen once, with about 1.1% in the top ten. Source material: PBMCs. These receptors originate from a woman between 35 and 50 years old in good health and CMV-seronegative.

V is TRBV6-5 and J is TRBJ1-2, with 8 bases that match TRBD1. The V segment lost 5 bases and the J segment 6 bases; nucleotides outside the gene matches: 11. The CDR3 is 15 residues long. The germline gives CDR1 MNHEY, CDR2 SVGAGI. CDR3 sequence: CASSPQPDRADGYTF. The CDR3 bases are TGTGCCAGCAGTCCCCAGCCGGACAGGGCGGATGGCTACACCTTC.

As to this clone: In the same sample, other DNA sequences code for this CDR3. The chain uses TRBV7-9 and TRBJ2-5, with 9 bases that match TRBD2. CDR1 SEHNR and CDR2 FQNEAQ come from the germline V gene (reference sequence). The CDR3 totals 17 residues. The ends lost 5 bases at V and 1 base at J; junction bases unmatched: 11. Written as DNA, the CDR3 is TGTGCCAGCAGCCCGGGGCTAGCGGGAATTCGCCAAGAGACCCAGTACTTC. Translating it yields CASSPGLAGIRQETQYF.

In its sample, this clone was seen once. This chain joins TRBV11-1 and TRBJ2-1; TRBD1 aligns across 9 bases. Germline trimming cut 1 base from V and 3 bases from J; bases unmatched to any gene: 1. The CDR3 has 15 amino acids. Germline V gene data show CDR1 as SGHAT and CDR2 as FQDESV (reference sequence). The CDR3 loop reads CASSLGTGDYNEQFF. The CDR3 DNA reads TGTGCCAGCAGCTTAGGGACAGGGGACTACAATGAGCAGTTCTTC. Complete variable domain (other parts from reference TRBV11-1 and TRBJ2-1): EAEVAQSPRYKITEKSQAVAFWCDPISGHATLYWYRQILGQGPELLVQFQDESVVDDSQLPKDRFSAERLKGVDSTLKIQPAELGDSAMYLCASSLGTGDYNEQFFGPGTRLTVL.

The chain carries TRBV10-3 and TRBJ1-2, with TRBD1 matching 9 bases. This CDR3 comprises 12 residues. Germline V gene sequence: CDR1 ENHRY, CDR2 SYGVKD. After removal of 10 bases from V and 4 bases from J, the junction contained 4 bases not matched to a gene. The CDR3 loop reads CATTGGVYGYTF. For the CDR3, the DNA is TGTGCCACTACAGGGGGCGTCTATGGCTACACCTTC.

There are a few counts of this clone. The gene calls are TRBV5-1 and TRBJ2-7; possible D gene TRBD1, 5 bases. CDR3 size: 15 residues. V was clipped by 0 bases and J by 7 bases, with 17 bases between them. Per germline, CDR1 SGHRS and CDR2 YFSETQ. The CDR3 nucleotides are TGCGCCAGCAGCTTGGATGTCGGACAATCGGAAGAGCAGTACTTC. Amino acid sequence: CASSLDVGQSEEQYF.

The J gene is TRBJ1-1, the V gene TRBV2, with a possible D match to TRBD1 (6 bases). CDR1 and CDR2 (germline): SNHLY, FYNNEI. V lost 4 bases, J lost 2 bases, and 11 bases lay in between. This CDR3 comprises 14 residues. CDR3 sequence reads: CASSGGRLNTEAFF. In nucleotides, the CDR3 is TGTGCCAGCAGTGGGGGGCGCCTTAACACTGAAGCTTTCTTT.

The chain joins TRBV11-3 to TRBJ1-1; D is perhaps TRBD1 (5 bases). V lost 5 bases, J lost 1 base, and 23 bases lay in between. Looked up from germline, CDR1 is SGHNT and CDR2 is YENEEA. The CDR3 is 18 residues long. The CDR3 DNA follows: TGTGCCAGCAGCCTCATGGGGCAGTGGCAAACCTCGAACACTGAAGCTTTCTTT. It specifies CASSLMGQWQTSNTEAFF.

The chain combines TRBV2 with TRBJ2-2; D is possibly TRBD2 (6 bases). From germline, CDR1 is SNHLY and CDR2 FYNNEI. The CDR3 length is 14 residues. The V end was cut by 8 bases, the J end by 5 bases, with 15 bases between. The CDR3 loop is CASSRGSVTGELFF. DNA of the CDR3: TGTGCCAGCTCCCGGGGGAGCGTGACCGGGGAGCTGTTTTTT. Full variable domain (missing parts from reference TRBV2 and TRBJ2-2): EPEVTQTPSHQVTQMGQEVILRCVPISNHLYFYWYRQILGQKVEFLVSFYNNEISEKSEIFDDQFSVERPDGSNFTLKIRSTKLEDSAMYFCASSRGSVTGELFFGEGSRLTVL.

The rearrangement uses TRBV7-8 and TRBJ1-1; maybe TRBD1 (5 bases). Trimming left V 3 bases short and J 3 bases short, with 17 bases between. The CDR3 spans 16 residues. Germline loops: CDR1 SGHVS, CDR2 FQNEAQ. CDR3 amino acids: CASSFQGGPDYTEAFF. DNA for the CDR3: TGTGCCAGCAGCTTCCAGGGTGGGCCAGATTACACTGAAGCTTTCTTT.

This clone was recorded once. Here the CDR3 DNA reads TGTGCCAGCAGCCGACTAGCGGGAAACAATGAGCAGTTCTTC. Translation: CASSRLAGNNEQFF. V is TRBV7-2 and J is TRBJ2-1; TRBD2 matches at 11 bases. Unmatched junction bases numbered 2, after V lost 5 bases and J lost 5 bases. The CDR3 extends over 14 amino acids. CDR1 and CDR2 (germline): SGHTA, FQGNSA.

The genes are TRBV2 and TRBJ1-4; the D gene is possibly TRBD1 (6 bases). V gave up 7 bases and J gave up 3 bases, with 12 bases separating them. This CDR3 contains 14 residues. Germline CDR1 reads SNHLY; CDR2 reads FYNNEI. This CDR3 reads CASTSQGSNEKLFF. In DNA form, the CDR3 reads TGTGCCAGCACCTCCCAGGGGTCTAATGAAAAACTGTTTTTT.

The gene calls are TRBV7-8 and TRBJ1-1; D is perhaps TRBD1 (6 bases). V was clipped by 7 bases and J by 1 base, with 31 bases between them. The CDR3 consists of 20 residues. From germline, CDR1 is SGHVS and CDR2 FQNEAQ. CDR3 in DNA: TGTGCCAGCACCCGTTTTCAAACCCTTTCGGGACAATGGAAGAACACTGAAGCTTTCTTT. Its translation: CASTRFQTLSGQWKNTEAFF. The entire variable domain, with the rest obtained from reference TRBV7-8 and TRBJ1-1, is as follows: GAGVSQSPRYKVAKRGQDVALRCDPISGHVSLFWYQQALGQGPEFLTYFQNEAQLDKSGLPSDRFFAERPEGSVSTLKIQRTQQEDSAVYLCASTRFQTLSGQWKNTEAFFGQGTRLTVV.

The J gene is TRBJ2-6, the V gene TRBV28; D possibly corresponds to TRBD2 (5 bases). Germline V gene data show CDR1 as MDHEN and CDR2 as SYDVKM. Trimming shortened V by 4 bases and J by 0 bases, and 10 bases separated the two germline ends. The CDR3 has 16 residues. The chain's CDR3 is CASSSPGISGANVLTF. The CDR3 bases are TGTGCCAGCAGTTCACCCGGGATCTCTGGGGCCAACGTCCTGACTTTC.

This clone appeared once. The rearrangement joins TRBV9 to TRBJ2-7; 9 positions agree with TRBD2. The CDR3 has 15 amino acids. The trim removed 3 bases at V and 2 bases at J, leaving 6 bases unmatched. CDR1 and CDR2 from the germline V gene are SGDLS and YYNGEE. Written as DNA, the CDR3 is TGTGCCAGCAGCGAGACTAGCGGTCTGGCCTACGAGCAGTACTTC. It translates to CASSETSGLAYEQYF.

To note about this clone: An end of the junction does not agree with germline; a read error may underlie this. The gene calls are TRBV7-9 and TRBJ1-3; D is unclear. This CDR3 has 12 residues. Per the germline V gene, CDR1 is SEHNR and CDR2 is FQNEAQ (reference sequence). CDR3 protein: CSSRSSGNAIYF. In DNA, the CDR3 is TGTTCCAGTCGGAGCTCTGGAAACGCCATATATTTT.

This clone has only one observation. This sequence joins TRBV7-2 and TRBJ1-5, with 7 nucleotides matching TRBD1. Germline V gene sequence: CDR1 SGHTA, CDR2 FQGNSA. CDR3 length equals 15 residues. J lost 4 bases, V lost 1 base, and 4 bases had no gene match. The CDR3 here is CASSLVSGQNQPQHF. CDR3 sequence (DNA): TGTGCCAGCAGCTTAGTTTCGGGACAGAATCAGCCCCAGCATTTT.

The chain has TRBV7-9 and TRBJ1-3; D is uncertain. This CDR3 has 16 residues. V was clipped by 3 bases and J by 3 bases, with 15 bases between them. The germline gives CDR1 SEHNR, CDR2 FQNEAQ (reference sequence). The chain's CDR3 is CASSFTPDRGGNTIYF. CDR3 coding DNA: TGTGCCAGCAGCTTCACACCCGACCGGGGTGGAAACACCATATATTTT. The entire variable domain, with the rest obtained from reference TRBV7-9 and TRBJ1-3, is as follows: DTGVSQNPRHKITKRGQNVTFRCDPISEHNRLYWYRQTLGQGPEFLTYFQNEAQLEKSRLLSDRFSAERPKGSFSTLEIQRTEQGDSAMYLCASSFTPDRGGNTIYFGEGSWLTVV.

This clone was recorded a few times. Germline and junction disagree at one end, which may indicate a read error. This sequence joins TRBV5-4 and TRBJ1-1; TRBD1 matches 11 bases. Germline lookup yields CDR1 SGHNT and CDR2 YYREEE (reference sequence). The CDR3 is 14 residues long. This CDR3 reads CASNLGQGVTEAFF. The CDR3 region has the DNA TGTGCCAGCAACTTGGGACAGGGGGTCACTGAAGCTTTCTTT.

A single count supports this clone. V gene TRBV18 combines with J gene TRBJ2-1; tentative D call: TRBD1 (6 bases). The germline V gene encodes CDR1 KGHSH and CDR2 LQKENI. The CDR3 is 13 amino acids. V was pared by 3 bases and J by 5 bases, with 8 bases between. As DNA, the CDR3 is TGTGCCAGCTCACCGGACAGAGACAATGAGCAGTTCTTC. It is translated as CASSPDRDNEQFF.

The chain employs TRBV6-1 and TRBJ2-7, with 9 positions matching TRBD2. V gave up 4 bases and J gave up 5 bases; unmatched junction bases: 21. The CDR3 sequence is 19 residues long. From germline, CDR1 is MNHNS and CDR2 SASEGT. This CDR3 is CASSARLAAAGGPINEQYF. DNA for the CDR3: TGTGCCAGCAGTGCCCGGCTAGCGGCCGCGGGAGGGCCGATAAACGAGCAGTACTTC.

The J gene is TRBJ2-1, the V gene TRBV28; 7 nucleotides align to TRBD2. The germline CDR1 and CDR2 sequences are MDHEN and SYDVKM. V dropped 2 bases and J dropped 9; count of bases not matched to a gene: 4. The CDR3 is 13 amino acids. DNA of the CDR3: TGTGCCAGCAGTTTAGCGGGAGAGGGTGAGCAGTTCTTC. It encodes CASSLAGEGEQFF.